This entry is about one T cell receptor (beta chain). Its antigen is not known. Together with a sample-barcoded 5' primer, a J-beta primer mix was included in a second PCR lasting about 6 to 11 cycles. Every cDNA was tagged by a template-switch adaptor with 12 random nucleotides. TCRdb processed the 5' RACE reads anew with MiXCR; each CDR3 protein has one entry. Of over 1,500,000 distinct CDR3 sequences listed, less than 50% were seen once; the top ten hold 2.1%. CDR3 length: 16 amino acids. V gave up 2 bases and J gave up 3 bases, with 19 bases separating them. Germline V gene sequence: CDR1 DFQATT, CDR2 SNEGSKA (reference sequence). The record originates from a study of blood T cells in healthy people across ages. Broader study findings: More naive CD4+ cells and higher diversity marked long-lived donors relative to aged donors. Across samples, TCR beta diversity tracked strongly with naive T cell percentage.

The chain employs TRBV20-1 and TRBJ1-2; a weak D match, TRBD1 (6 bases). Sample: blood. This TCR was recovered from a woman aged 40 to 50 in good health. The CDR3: CSARTPLTGLDYGYTF. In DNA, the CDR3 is TGCAGTGCTAGAACCCCTTTAACAGGGTTGGACTATGGCTACACCTTC.